This TCR beta chain was identified during a study of T-cell reconstitution after alpha-beta-depleted transplantation in children. This CDR3 is built from 14 residues. V shed 9 bases, J shed 4 bases, and the junction held 8 bases outside the gene matches. Per the germline V gene, CDR1 is MNHEY and CDR2 is SMNVEV (reference sequence). For TCRbeta, the library was prepared with unique molecular identifiers. TCRdb called the PCR reads again in MiXCR, with one record for every CDR3 protein. The table has hundreds of thousands of distinct CDR3 sequences, about 10% seen once; the top ten hold around 4%. This clonotype was detected ten times or more.

Specimen: PBMCs from the stem cell graft donor, collected from the stem cell graft. V gene TRBV27 combines with J gene TRBJ2-3, with 9 bases matching TRBD2. This TCR derives from a human donor who donated a stem cell graft to a child with acute myeloid leukemia. The CDR3 nucleotides are TGTGCCAGTACTCTTGTAGCGGGAGCAGATACGCAGTATTTT. This sequence encodes CASTLVAGADTQYF.